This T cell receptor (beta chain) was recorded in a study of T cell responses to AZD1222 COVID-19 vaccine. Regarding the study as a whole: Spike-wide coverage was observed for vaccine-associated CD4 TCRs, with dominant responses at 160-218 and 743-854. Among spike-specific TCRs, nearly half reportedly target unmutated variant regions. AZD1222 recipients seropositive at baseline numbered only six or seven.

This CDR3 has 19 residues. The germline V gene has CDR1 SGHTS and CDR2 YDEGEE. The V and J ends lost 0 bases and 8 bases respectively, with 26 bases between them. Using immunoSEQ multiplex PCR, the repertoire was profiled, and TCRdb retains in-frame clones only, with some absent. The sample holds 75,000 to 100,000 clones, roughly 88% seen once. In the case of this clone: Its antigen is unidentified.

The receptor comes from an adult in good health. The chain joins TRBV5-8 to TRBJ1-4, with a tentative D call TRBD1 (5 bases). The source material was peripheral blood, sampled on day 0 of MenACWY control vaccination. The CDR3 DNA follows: TGTGCCAGCAGCTTGGGCCCCCGGGACGAAGGGGATGGGGAAGAAAAACTGTTTTTT. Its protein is CASSLGPRDEGDGEEKLFF.